This entry is about one T cell receptor (beta chain). Produced via immunoSEQ multiplex PCR; TCRdb's table is partial and in-frame only. The table shows about 150,000 clones, with around 95% occurring only once. The data originate from a study of control samples from healthy donors and cancer patients. Germline values: CDR1 MDHEN, CDR2 SYDVKM. V lost 3 bases to trimming and J lost 2 bases, with 11 bases between them. The CDR3 contains 14 residues. Input material: blood. V usage is TRBV28 and J usage is TRBJ2-7; D not certain. The sequence was collected from a man in his forties in good health. The CDR3, as DNA: TGTGCCAGCAGTTTCTTTTCGCATGCCTACGAGCAGTACTTC. Its protein product is CASSFFSHAYEQYF. The entire variable domain, with the rest obtained from reference TRBV28 and TRBJ2-7, is as follows: DVKVTQSSRYLVKRTGEKVFLECVQDMDHENMFWYRQDPGLGLRLIYFSYDVKMKEKGDIPEGYSVSREKKERFSLILESASTNQTSMYLCASSFFSHAYEQYFGPGTRLTVT.